This TCR beta chain was sequenced in a study of siplizumab effects on memory and regulatory T cells (dated by TCRdb to between 2018 and 2021). At the level of the whole study: The effect of the anti-CD2 antibody siplizumab on alloreactive T-cell subsets was examined in allogeneic mixed lymphocyte reactions constructed from human PBMCs. The study at large found these results: Siplizumab significantly reduced the cumulative frequency of alloreactive sequences traceable to unstimulated CD4+ memory T cells. About 75-95% of proliferating CD4+ or CD8+ clones could not be given a naive or memory phenotype. Whether proliferating Tregs from siplizumab cultures were suppressive was not functionally confirmed. Unstimulated naive T cells appeared more diverse than memory T cells, and naive cells seemed to contribute substantially to the alloresponse. Because sequences at frequencies below about 10^-5 were poorly captured, only a minor fraction of alloreactive clones could be mapped back to unstimulated subsets. In reactions with siplizumab, an average of approximately 69% of mappable alloreactive CD4+ clones were Treg-derived, compared with 26.9% in control reactions.

The germline V gene encodes CDR1 MDHEN and CDR2 SYDVKM. The CDR3 spans 17 residues, from the cysteine through the phenylalanine. Only CDR3 DNA remains: 51 bases, in frame from the first base. The trim is 5 bases for V and 2 bases for J, with a gap of 19 bases between the germline ends. Receptor libraries were prepared by the immunoSEQ multiplex PCR assay. Roughly 100,000 TCR templates per sample were assayed by the deep sequencing platform. Genomic DNA extracted from sorted T cells was used for TCRbeta CDR3 sequencing. The study's own analysis went as follows. The R programming language was used for clonal analysis of the TCRbeta CDR3 data. Unstimulated samples were compared with post-reaction CFSE-low samples to define alloreactive CD4+ and CD8+ clones. Regulatory or non-regulatory origin was assigned to alloreactive CD4+ clones by matching of sequences to sorted unstimulated Treg and non-Treg repertoires. Imported from immuneACCESS, the table was reduced by TCRdb to in-frame sequences with V and J called. These copies leave out some clones; in studies compared against another copy, an unresolved V gene accounts for under half, and the cause of the remainder is not known. V, J and clone size are those of that table, while D and trimming were read from the DNA. The sample includes 50,000 or so clones, with 87% observed a single time. The ten largest make up 0.3% to 0.35% of the sample.

On this clone itself: The antigen this receptor binds is unknown. Base-call qualities are not available, and no considerably larger clone is one nucleotide away.

Additional sequencing covered unstimulated subsets from three donor pairs, namely CD8+ effector memory, CD4+ naive, CD8+ TEMRA, CD4+ memory and CD8+ naive. Sorted unstimulated T cells, along with proliferating T cells recovered from mixed lymphocyte reactions, underwent TCRbeta CDR3 sequencing. Fresh whole blood from 9 to 11 HLA-typed healthy donors was used as the source from which PBMCs were isolated. The TCR comes from a human donor in good health. The sample taken for sequencing was naive CD8+ T cells sorted from blood. The cell subset or site label, read with the paper, signifies: unstimulated naive T cells. The chain was built from TRBV28 and TRBJ1-5, with TRBD1 tentatively as D gene (5 bases match). CDR3 region: CASSPMTAVDGNQPQHF. The nucleotides read TGTGCCAGCAGTCCAATGACAGCGGTGGATGGCAATCAGCCCCAGCATTTT.